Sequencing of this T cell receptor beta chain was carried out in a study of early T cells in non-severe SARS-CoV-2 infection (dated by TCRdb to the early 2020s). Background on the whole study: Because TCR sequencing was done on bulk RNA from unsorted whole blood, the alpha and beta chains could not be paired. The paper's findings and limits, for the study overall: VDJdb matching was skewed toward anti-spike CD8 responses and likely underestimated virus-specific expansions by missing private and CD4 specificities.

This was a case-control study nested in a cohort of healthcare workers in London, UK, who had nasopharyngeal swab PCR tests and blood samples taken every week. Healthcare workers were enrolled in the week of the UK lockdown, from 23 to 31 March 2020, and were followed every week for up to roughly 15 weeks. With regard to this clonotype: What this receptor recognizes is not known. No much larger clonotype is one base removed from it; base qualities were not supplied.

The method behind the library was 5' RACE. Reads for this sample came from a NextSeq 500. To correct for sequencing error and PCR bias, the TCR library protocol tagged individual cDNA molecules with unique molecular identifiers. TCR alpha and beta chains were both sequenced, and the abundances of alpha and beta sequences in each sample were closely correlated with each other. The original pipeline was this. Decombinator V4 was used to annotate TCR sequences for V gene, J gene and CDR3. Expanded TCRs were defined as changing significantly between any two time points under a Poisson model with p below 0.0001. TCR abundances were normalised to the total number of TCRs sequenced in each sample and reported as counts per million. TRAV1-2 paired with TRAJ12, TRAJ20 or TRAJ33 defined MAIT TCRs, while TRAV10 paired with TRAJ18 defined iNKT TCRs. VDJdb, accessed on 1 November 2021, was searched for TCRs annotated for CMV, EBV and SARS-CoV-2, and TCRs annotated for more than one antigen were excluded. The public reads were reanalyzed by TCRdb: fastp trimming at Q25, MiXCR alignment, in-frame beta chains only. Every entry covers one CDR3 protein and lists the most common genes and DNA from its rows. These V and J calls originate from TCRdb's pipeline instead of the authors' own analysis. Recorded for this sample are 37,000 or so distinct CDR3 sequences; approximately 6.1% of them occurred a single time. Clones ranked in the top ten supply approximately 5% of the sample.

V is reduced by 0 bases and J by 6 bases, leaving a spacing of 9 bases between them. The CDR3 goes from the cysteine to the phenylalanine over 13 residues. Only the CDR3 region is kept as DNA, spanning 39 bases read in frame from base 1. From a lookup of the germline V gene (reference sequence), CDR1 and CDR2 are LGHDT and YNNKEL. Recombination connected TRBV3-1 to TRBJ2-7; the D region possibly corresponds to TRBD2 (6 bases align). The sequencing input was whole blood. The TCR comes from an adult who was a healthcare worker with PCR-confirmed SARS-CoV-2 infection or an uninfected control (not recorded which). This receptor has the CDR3 CASSQDGGSEQYF. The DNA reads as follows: TGTGCCAGCAGCCAAGACGGAGGGTCCGAGCAGTACTTC.